This passage covers 24 T cell receptor beta chains from one sample sequenced in a study of shared clonotypes between healthy human individuals. Using immunoSEQ multiplex PCR, the repertoire was profiled, and TCRdb retains in-frame clones only, with some absent. The sample consists of about 2 million clones, about 95% of them appearing once. Sequenced material: naive CD4+ T cells sorted from blood. Subset described: CD45RA+ positively selected. The source of these receptors is a man between 18 and 35 years old in good health.

V and J are TRBV7-8 and TRBJ2-7, with 8 bases lining up with TRBD2. The V gene end was trimmed by 2 bases and the J gene end by 0 bases; junction bases not matched to a gene: 3. The CDR3 consists of 15 residues. The germline CDR1 and CDR2 sequences are SGHVS and FQNEAQ. CDR3 loop: CASSLRAGGSYEQYF. The CDR3 nucleotides read TGTGCCAGCAGCTTAAGGGCGGGGGGCTCCTACGAGCAGTACTTC.

V gene TRBV5-1 combines with J gene TRBJ2-5, with D perhaps matching TRBD2 (6 bases). The germline V gene has CDR1 SGHRS and CDR2 YFSETQ. The length of the CDR3 is 16 residues. With 0 bases removed from V and 5 bases from J, the gap between germline ends came to 17 bases. The CDR3 DNA is TGCGCCAGCAGCTTGGCCTGGAGGGCAAACGGGGAGACCCAGTACTTC. This codes for CASSLAWRANGETQYF.

The genes are TRBV9 and TRBJ2-1; TRBD2 agrees at 11 bases. After removal of 3 bases from V and 7 bases from J, the junction contained 3 bases not matched to a gene. The CDR3 has 14 amino acids. Germline values: CDR1 SGDLS, CDR2 YYNGEE. The CDR3 DNA is TGTGCCAGCAGCGCACCTAGCGGGAGGAATGAGCAGTTCTTC. Translated: CASSAPSGRNEQFF.

The chain combines TRBV6-5 with TRBJ1-1, with a tentative D call TRBD1 (5 bases). The V end was cut by 5 bases, the J end by 11 bases, with 18 bases between. Germline-derived CDR1 and CDR2 are MNHEY and SVGAGI. The CDR3 contains 13 residues. As DNA, the CDR3 is TGTGCCAGCAGTCAGGACGGGGCCGCGGGGGCTTTCTTT. Its translation: CASSQDGAAGAFF.

V usage is TRBV29-1 and J usage is TRBJ2-1; 11 bases line up with TRBD2. The V segment lost 7 bases and the J segment 9 bases; nucleotides outside the gene matches: 14. The CDR3 runs 15 residues. Germline values: CDR1 SQVTM, CDR2 ANQGSEA. CDR3 loop: CSAPRRLAGGGEQFF. For the CDR3, the DNA is TGCAGCGCCCCCCGCCGGCTAGCGGGGGGAGGTGAGCAGTTCTTC.

Turning to this clone: This CDR3 is also generated by other DNA sequences in the sample. The chain employs TRBV6-5 and TRBJ1-1; TRBD1 might be the D (5 bases). V was clipped by 0 bases and J by 0 bases, with 11 bases between them. The germline gives CDR1 MNHEY, CDR2 SVGAGI. The CDR3 length is 16 residues. CDR3 in DNA: TGTGCCAGCAGTTACTCGGGGGGTTTAATGAACACTGAAGCTTTCTTT. It is translated as CASSYSGGLMNTEAFF.

This chain connects TRBV11-2 to TRBJ2-2; TRBD1 is a possible D gene (6 bases). V shed 5 bases and J shed 0 bases, with 13 bases lying between them. There are 16 residues in the CDR3. Germline V gene data show CDR1 as SGHAT and CDR2 as FQNNGV. The CDR3 loop reads CASSRDIGPNTGELFF. The CDR3 DNA sequence: TGTGCCAGCAGCCGGGACATCGGACCGAACACCGGGGAGCTGTTTTTT. The complete variable domain, with remaining parts taken from reference TRBV11-2 and TRBJ2-2, reads EAGVAQSPRYKIIEKRQSVAFWCNPISGHATLYWYQQILGQGPKLLIQFQNNGVVDDSQLPKDRFSAERLKGVDSTLKIQPAKLEDSAVYLCASSRDIGPNTGELFFGEGSRLTVL.

This rearrangement joins TRBV30 to TRBJ1-1, with 7 nucleotides matching TRBD1. The J segment lost 2 bases and the V segment lost 4 bases, leaving 22 bases of the junction unmatched. Germline CDR1 GTSNPN, CDR2 SVGIG (reference sequence). CDR3 length equals 19 residues. For the CDR3, the DNA is TGTGCCTGGAATAGGGAAAGGGTACCCGGGGCAGGGGGAAACACTGAAGCTTTCTTT. It specifies CAWNRERVPGAGGNTEAFF.

The CDR3 coding sequence is TGTGCTAGAAGCTCCCACACCGGGACAGGGGACACCGGGGAGCTGTTTTTT. Its protein is CARSSHTGTGDTGELFF. The V and J genes are TRBV7-5 and TRBJ2-2; the table calls TRBD1, which could not be checked here. TRBV7-5 is a documented pseudogene. The CDR3 is 17 residues long.

The gene calls are TRBV11-2 and TRBJ1-5, with 9 bases aligning to TRBD1. The CDR3 runs to 14 residues. Germline CDR1 and CDR2: SGHAT and FQNNGV. The ends lost 5 bases at V and 7 bases at J; junction bases unmatched: 6. Written as DNA, the CDR3 is TGTGCCAGCAGCCAACAGGGGGCGAGACAGCCCCAGCATTTT. Residues: CASSQQGARQPQHF.

This rearrangement joins TRBV28 to TRBJ1-5; 9 nucleotides align to TRBD1. J was trimmed by 2 bases and V by 5 bases; bases with no gene match: 4. The CDR3 sequence is 15 residues long. The germline gives CDR1 MDHEN, CDR2 SYDVKM. CDR3 in amino acids: CASSPGDRGNQPQHF. In nucleotides, the CDR3 is TGTGCCAGCAGTCCCGGGGACAGGGGCAATCAGCCCCAGCATTTT.

The gene calls are TRBV7-9 and TRBJ1-2, with TRBD1 as a possible D gene (6 bases). This CDR3 spans 18 amino acids. Trimming stripped 2 bases from V and 4 bases from J, with 23 bases between. CDR1 SEHNR and CDR2 FQNEAQ come from the germline V gene (reference sequence). The CDR3 here is CASSLIPKTGGATYGYTF. CDR3 DNA sequence: TGTGCCAGCAGCTTAATCCCCAAGACGGGGGGGGCCACCTATGGCTACACCTTC.

This clone has just one count. Other DNA sequences in the sample encode the same CDR3. The chain is built from TRBV27 and TRBJ2-7; D unclear. V was cut by 4 bases and J by 3 bases, with 10 bases left in between. The CDR3 length is 13 residues. Per the germline V gene, CDR1 is MNHEY and CDR2 is SMNVEV (reference sequence). The CDR3 DNA sequence: TGTGCCAGCAGTTCTAAGACGCACTACGAGCAGTACTTC. As protein: CASSSKTHYEQYF.

V is TRBV9 and J is TRBJ2-5, with D perhaps TRBD2 (5 bases). This CDR3 is 13 amino acids long. The germline CDR1 and CDR2 sequences are SGDLS and YYNGEE. Trimming left V 1 base short and J 4 bases short, with 8 bases between. The CDR3 DNA reads as TGTGCCAGCAGCGTATACGCGGGAGAGACCCAGTACTTC. It encodes CASSVYAGETQYF.

The chain has TRBV2 and TRBJ1-1; D gene unclear. Looked up from germline, CDR1 is SNHLY and CDR2 is FYNNEI. Trimming stripped 6 bases from V and 0 bases from J, with 8 bases between. The CDR3 totals 13 residues. The CDR3 reads CASSPDMNTEAFF. The CDR3 bases are TGTGCCAGCAGCCCAGACATGAACACTGAAGCTTTCTTT.

This clone has a single count. This rearrangement joins TRBV2 to TRBJ2-3, with 9 positions matching TRBD2. The V gene end was trimmed by 2 bases and the J gene end by 5 bases; junction bases not matched to a gene: 17. From germline, CDR1 is SNHLY and CDR2 FYNNEI. This CDR3 has 19 amino acids. CDR3 sequence (DNA): TGTGCCAGCAGTGAATGGGGGGGTACATGGCGGGAGGGAGAAGATACGCAGTATTTT. It codes for CASSEWGGTWREGEDTQYF.

The genes are TRBV7-2 and TRBJ1-1; 9 nucleotides align to TRBD1. With 5 bases clipped from V and 1 base from J, the junction kept 5 bases outside the gene matches. The CDR3 is 15 amino acids. Germline V gene sequence: CDR1 SGHTA, CDR2 FQGNSA. CDR3 residues: CASSRRDRENTEAFF. As DNA, the CDR3 is TGTGCCAGCAGCCGGCGGGACAGGGAGAACACTGAAGCTTTCTTT.

V usage is TRBV10-3 and J usage is TRBJ1-1; 7 positions agree with TRBD1. With V trimmed by 2 bases and J by 7 bases, 10 bases remained unmatched. CDR3 length equals 15 residues. The germline V gene has CDR1 ENHRY and CDR2 SYGVKD. CDR3 DNA: TGTGCCATCAGTGAGGGTTTAGGGGGCAATGGTGAAGCTTTCTTT. Its protein is CAISEGLGGNGEAFF.

The chain recombines TRBV6-6 with TRBJ1-1, with D perhaps TRBD1 (5 bases). The CDR3 length is 13 residues. Trimming left V 8 bases short and J 2 bases short, with 12 bases between. Germline lookup yields CDR1 MNHNY and CDR2 SVGAGI (reference sequence). For the CDR3, the DNA is TGTGCCAGCTTCGGAAGGGACAACACTGAAGCTTTCTTT. Translation gives CASFGRDNTEAFF.

The chain has TRBV5-6 and TRBJ2-5; D is undetermined. Germline assignment: CDR1 SGHDT and CDR2 YYEEEE. This CDR3 comprises 13 residues. The V gene lost 9 bases and the J gene lost 2 bases, with 14 bases spanning the gap. The CDR3 coding sequence is TGTGCCACTCGTTCGTATGGGCAAGAGACCCAGTACTTC. Encoded protein: CATRSYGQETQYF.

V and J are TRBV7-6 and TRBJ2-7; tentative D call: TRBD2 (6 bases). Germline V gene lookup returns CDR1 SGHVS and CDR2 FNYEAQ. V lost 3 bases, J lost 3 bases, and 9 bases lay in between. This CDR3 is 13 amino acids long. The CDR3 loop is CASSLTSFYEQYF. CDR3 sequence (DNA): TGTGCCAGCAGCTTGACTAGTTTCTACGAGCAGTACTTC.

This clone was observed a few times. V gene TRBV6-1 combines with J gene TRBJ1-3, with D hard to call. V was cut by 6 bases and J by 0 bases, with 9 bases left in between. This CDR3 has 14 residues. Per germline, CDR1 MNHNS and CDR2 SASEGT. The CDR3 nucleotides are TGTGCCAGCAGCCAGGACCGCTCTGGAAACACCATATATTTT. It specifies CASSQDRSGNTIYF.

V usage is TRBV7-9 and J usage is TRBJ1-1; 10 nucleotides match TRBD1. The CDR3 is 14 amino acids. Germline values: CDR1 SEHNR, CDR2 FQNEAQ (reference sequence). Unmatched junction bases numbered 4, after V lost 3 bases and J lost 6 bases. The CDR3 DNA reads TGTGCCAGCAGCTTCGGACAGGGGGACGCTGAAGCTTTCTTT. Amino acids: CASSFGQGDAEAFF.

Concerning this clone: Other DNA sequences from this sample encode an identical CDR3 as well. The chain links TRBV18 to TRBJ2-3; tentative D call: TRBD2 (6 bases). CDR1 is KGHSH and CDR2 is LQKENI in the germline V gene. Deletions cut 6 bases from V and 1 base from J, with 11 bases between. This CDR3 comprises 14 residues. The CDR3 sequence: CASSPTSGTDTQYF. The DNA for the CDR3 is TGTGCCAGCTCCCCGACTAGTGGCACAGATACGCAGTATTTT.